The rows below give T cell receptor beta chains drawn from one sample of a study of cytomegalovirus exposure and HLA in healthy donors. TCRdb keeps only in-frame clones here, not all; method: immunoSEQ multiplex PCR. This table has approximately 100,000 clones, 74% appearing once. The sample consisted of PBMCs. The receptors shown here come from a human donor in good health. Both conserved end residues are part of each CDR3. D genes are given only for firm matches. Size is omitted from some rows. Given values are once, few, many or a class for expanded clones.

j_call | v_call | clone_size | d_call | cdr3_nt | cdr3_aa
TRBJ1-1 | TRBV6-5 | few | . | TGTGCCAGCAGACAGGGTACTGAAGCTTTCTTT | CASRQGTEAFF
TRBJ2-1 | TRBV10-3 | . | TRBD2 | TGTGCCATCAGTGGTTCAGCGGGGGGTTTCAATGAGCAGTTCTTC | CAISGSAGGFNEQFF
TRBJ2-5 | TRBV7-2 | . | . | TGTGCCAGCAGCTTAGGTTGGGGGCGAGAGACCCAGTACTTC | CASSLGWGRETQYF
TRBJ1-4 | TRBV28 | . | TRBD1 | TGTGCCAGTCAACAGGGGCTGAGGGGTCAGAGTGAAAAACTGTTTTTT | CASQQGLRGQSEKLFF
TRBJ1-6 | TRBV9 | . | . | TGTGCCAGCAGCGTAGGGAGGGCGGCTCAGAATTCACCCCTCCACTTT | CASSVGRAAQNSPLHF
TRBJ1-1 | TRBV5-6 | . | . | TGTGCCAGCAGCTCGGGACACCCGAACACTGAAGCTTTCTTT | CASSSGHPNTEAFF
TRBJ2-2 | TRBV29-1 | . | . | TGCAGCGTTGTGGCCAGGAACCCACGTCGTGCGAACACCGGGGAGCTGTTTTTT | CSVVARNPRRANTGELFF
TRBJ1-5 | TRBV6-5 | few | TRBD1 | TGTGCCAGCAGAAACCGACAGGGGCGACAGCCCCAGCATTTT | CASRNRQGRQPQHF
TRBJ2-3 | TRBV7-2 | . | TRBD2 | TGTGCCAGCAGCTTAGATGGCCCGTGGGGCGGGAGGCTCTCTCATACGCAGTATTTT | CASSLDGPWGGRLSHTQYF
TRBJ2-3 | TRBV7-2 | . | TRBD2 | TGTGCCAGCAGCCCATTAGCGGGGGGGCCGACAGATACGCAGTATTTT | CASSPLAGGPTDTQYF
TRBJ2-1 | TRBV5-6 | . | TRBD2 | TGTGCCAGCAGCTTGGGGACTAGCGCCTACAATGAGCAGTTCTTC | CASSLGTSAYNEQFF
TRBJ2-2 | TRBV27 | . | TRBD2 | TGTGCCAGCTTATGGGGCAATCTAGCGGCGAACACCGGGGAGCTGTTTTTT | CASLWGNLAANTGELFF
TRBJ2-2 | TRBV9 | . | TRBD2 | TGTGCCAGCAGCGCTCAAGGGACTAGCACGTTTCGGGGGTTCGGGGAGCTGTTTTTT | CASSAQGTSTFRGFGELFF
TRBJ2-4 | TRBV7-6 | . | . | TGTGCCAGCAGCTCGGGACAAGACATTCAGTACTTC | CASSSGQDIQYF
TRBJ1-4 | TRBV14 | few | . | TGTGCCAGCAGCCAAGCGGGTAGTGAAAAACTGTTTTTT | CASSQAGSEKLFF
TRBJ1-2 | TRBV2 | . | TRBD1 | TGTGCCAGCGAAACCGGACAGGGTACGTCCGGCTACACCTTC | CASETGQGTSGYTF
TRBJ1-2 | TRBV2 | . | TRBD1 | TGTGCCAGCAGACTAATATCCGGGACAGGGGGCCGTGGCTACACCTTC | CASRLISGTGGRGYTF
TRBJ2-3 | TRBV7-2 | . | TRBD2 | TGTGCCAGCAGCTTTCGGGGGGGCCCGGGCACAGATACGCAGTATTTT | CASSFRGGPGTDTQYF
TRBJ1-1 | TRBV27 | . | TRBD1 | TGTGCCAGCGGACAGGGATTGAACACTGAAGCTTTCTTT | CASGQGLNTEAFF
TRBJ2-1 | TRBV18 | . | TRBD2 | TGTGCCAGCTCACCACGGGGACTACCGCAGTTCTTC | CASSPRGLPQFF
TRBJ1-6 | TRBV7-9 | once | . | TGTGCCAGCAGTCCCGGGGGGGGTAATTCACCCCTCCACTTT | CASSPGGGNSPLHF
TRBJ2-3 | TRBV6-4 | few | . | TGTGCCAGCAGTGACTCGACACAGAGCACAGATACGCAGTATTTT | CASSDSTQSTDTQYF
TRBJ2-5 | TRBV11-3 | . | TRBD1 | TGTGCCAGCAGCGAGGGACAGGGGGTGGGGGGAGAGACCCAGTACTTC | CASSEGQGVGGETQYF
TRBJ2-3 | TRBV5-4 | . | . | TGTGCCAGCAGCTTGGGTCTTGGACTCCGCACAGATACGCAGTATTTT | CASSLGLGLRTDTQYF
TRBJ2-3 | TRBV30 | . | TRBD2 | TGTGCCTGGGGGACCCCCTGGCGGGGGGTTAAAGATACGCAGTATTTT | CAWGTPWRGVKDTQYF
TRBJ1-2 | TRBV10-2 | . | TRBD1 | TGCGCCAGCAGTCCCCGGGGGCAGGGGGTTGAGAGGGGCTACACCTTC | CASSPRGQGVERGYTF
TRBJ2-4 | TRBV7-6 | . | TRBD2 | TGTGCCAGCAGCTTAGGGTCTATGACTAGCGGGGCTATTCAGTACTTC | CASSLGSMTSGAIQYF
TRBJ1-1 | TRBV19 | . | . | TGTGCCAGTAGGAGGCAGGGGCCGAGGAACACTGAAGCTTTCTTT | CASRRQGPRNTEAFF
TRBJ2-3 | TRBV11-1 | . | . | TGTGCCAGCAGGTATCAGGGAGATACGCAGTATTTT | CASRYQGDTQYF
TRBJ2-5 | TRBV7-2 | . | TRBD2 | TGTGCCAGCAGCCCGACTAGCGGCATGCAAGAGACCCAGTACTTC | CASSPTSGMQETQYF
TRBJ2-5 | TRBV4-2 | once | . | TGTGCCAGCAGCCAAGGGAGGGGGCCTGAGGAGACCCAGTACTTC | CASSQGRGPEETQYF
TRBJ2-2 | TRBV29-1 | . | TRBD1 | TGCAGCGTTGGGGGACAGGGGGGAGCCGGGGAGCTGTTTTTT | CSVGGQGGAGELFF
TRBJ2-7 | TRBV6-5 | . | TRBD1 | TGTGCCAGCAGTCCCTGGGACAGGGGCCACGAGCAGTACTTC | CASSPWDRGHEQYF
TRBJ2-7 | TRBV6-1 | . | . | TGTGCCAGCGGGGGGTCGGGAGTCTACGAGCAGTACTTC | CASGGSGVYEQYF
TRBJ1-2 | TRBV11-2 | few | TRBD1 | TGTGCCAGCAGACCAGGGGGCGCAGGAATGCTTTATGGCTACACCTTC | CASRPGGAGMLYGYTF
TRBJ2-1 | TRBV29-1 | . | TRBD2 | TGCAGCTCTCAAACTAGCGGGAGTACATATGAGCAGTTCTTC | CSSQTSGSTYEQFF
TRBJ2-1 | TRBV14 | . | . | TGTGCCAGCAGCCAACGCCAGGGGTTTCCCTACAATGAGCAGTTCTTC | CASSQRQGFPYNEQFF
TRBJ2-2 | TRBV2 | . | TRBD1 | TGTGCCAGCAGTCGGGACAGGGCCCCCAACGGGGAGCTGTTTTTT | CASSRDRAPNGELFF
TRBJ2-6 | TRBV9 | few | . | TGTGCCAGCAGCGTAGCACCGGGCTCTGGGGCCAACGTCCTGACTTTC | CASSVAPGSGANVLTF
TRBJ1-3 | TRBV28 | . | . | TGTGCCAGCAGTGACGGGACACCCCTTAGCACCATATATTTT | CASSDGTPLSTIYF
TRBJ2-3 | TRBV7-2 | . | TRBD2 | TGTGCCAGCAGCTTATCCCTAGCGGGGGCAGATACGCAGTATTTT | CASSLSLAGADTQYF
TRBJ2-3 | TRBV5-1 | few | . | TGCGCCAGCAGCCCAAGGACTACTAGCACAGATACGCAGTATTTT | CASSPRTTSTDTQYF
TRBJ1-1 | TRBV5-1 | . | . | TGCGCCAGCAGCGCAGGACAGAGGGGCACTGAAGCTTTCTTT | CASSAGQRGTEAFF
TRBJ2-5 | TRBV5-1 | . | . | TGCGCCAGCAGCCCCCGGGCAGGGGCAGAGACCCAGTACTTC | CASSPRAGAETQYF
TRBJ2-7 | TRBV2 | . | . | TGTGCCAGCAGACGCAGCTACGAGCAGTACTTC | CASRRSYEQYF
TRBJ2-3 | TRBV12-5 | . | TRBD2 | TGTGCTAGTGCCTTGGGACTAGCGGGAGGTTCCGATACGCAGTATTTT | CASALGLAGGSDTQYF
TRBJ2-7 | TRBV11-2 | . | TRBD2 | TGTGCCAGCACCAACATTGGGGCTAGCGGGAGGGCCCTCTACGAGCAGTACTTC | CASTNIGASGRALYEQYF
TRBJ1-3 | TRBV7-9 | few | TRBD1 | TGTGCCAGCAGCCTGACAGGGTCTGGAAACACCATATATTTT | CASSLTGSGNTIYF
TRBJ1-1 | TRBV28 | . | . | TGTGCCAGCAGTGTAATGTCGGGGAGCACTGAAGCTTTCTTT | CASSVMSGSTEAFF